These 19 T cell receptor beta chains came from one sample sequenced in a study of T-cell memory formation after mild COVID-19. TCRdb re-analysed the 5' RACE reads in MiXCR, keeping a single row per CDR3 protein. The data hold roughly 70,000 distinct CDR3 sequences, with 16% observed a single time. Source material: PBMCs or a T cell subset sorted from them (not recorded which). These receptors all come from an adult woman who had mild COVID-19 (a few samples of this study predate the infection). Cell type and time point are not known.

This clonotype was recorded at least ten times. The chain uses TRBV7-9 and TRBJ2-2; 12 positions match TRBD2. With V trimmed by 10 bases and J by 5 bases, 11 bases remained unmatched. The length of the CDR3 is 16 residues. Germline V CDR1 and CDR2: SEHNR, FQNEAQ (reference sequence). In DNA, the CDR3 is TGTGCCACTCCGGGACTAGCGGGTCTAGAGACCGGGGAGCTGTTTTTT. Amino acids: CATPGLAGLETGELFF.

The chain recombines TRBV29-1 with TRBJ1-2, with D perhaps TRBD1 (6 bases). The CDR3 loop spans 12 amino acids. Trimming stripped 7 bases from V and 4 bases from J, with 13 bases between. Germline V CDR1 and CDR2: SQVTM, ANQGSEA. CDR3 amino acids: CSAQDSAYGYTF. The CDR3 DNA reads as TGCAGCGCTCAGGACAGCGCCTATGGCTACACCTTC.

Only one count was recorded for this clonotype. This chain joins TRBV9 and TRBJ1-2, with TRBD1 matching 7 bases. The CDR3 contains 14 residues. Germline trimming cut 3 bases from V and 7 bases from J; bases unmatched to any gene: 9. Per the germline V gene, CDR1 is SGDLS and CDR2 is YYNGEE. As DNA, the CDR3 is TGTGCCAGCAGCGCCCCGACAGGGTATCGTGGCTACACCTTC. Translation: CASSAPTGYRGYTF. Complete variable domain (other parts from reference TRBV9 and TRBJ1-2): DSGVTQTPKHLITATGQRVTLRCSPRSGDLSVYWYQQSLDQGLQFLIQYYNGEERAKGNILERFSAQQFPDLHSELNLSSLELGDSALYFCASSAPTGYRGYTFGSGTRLTVV.

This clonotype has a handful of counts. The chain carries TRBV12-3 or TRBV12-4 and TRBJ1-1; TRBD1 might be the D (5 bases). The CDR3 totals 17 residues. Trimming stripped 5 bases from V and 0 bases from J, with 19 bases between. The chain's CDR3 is CASSPSREATMNTEAFF. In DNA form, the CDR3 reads TGTGCCAGCAGTCCCTCCAGGGAGGCGACTATGAACACTGAAGCTTTCTTT.

In DNA form, the CDR3 reads TGTGCCAGCAGTTTAGTACTGGACAGCCAAGAGACCCAGTACTTC. Amino acids: CASSLVLDSQETQYF. The V gene is TRBV12-3 or TRBV12-4, the J gene TRBJ2-5; tentative D call: TRBD1 (6 bases). The V gene lost 1 base and the J gene lost 1 base, with 10 bases spanning the gap. The CDR3 is made up of 15 amino acids.

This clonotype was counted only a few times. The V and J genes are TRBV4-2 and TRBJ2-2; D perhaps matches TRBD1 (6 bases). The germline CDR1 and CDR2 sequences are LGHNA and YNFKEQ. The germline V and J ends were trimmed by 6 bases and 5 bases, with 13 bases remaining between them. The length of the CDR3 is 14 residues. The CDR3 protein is CASRPGDGTGELFF. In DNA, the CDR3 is TGTGCCAGCAGACCAGGGGACGGGACCGGGGAGCTGTTTTTT.

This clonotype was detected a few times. DNA of the CDR3: TGTGCCAGCAGCACAGGCTATGGCTACACCTTC. Translation: CASSTGYGYTF. This sequence joins TRBV7-9 and TRBJ1-2; D is possibly TRBD1 (5 bases). Germline V gene data show CDR1 as SEHNR and CDR2 as FQNEAQ (reference sequence). V was clipped by 5 bases and J by 4 bases, with 5 bases between them. This CDR3 contains 11 residues.

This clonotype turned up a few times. The CDR3 DNA is TGTGCCAGCAGCTCGCACTCTACCGGGACAGGGACCCGTTATGGCTACACCTTC. Translating gives CASSSHSTGTGTRYGYTF. The chain joins TRBV7-9 to TRBJ1-2, with 9 bases lining up with TRBD1. The CDR3 totals 18 residues. V was pared by 4 bases and J by 5 bases, with 17 bases of the junction left unmatched. CDR1 is SEHNR, CDR2 FQNEAQ, per germline (reference sequence).

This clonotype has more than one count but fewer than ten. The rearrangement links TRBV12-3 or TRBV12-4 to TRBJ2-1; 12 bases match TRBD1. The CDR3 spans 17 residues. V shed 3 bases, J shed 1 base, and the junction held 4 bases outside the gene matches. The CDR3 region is CASSFGTGGWSYNEQFF. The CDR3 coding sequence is TGTGCCAGCAGTTTTGGGACAGGGGGCTGGTCCTACAATGAGCAGTTCTTC.

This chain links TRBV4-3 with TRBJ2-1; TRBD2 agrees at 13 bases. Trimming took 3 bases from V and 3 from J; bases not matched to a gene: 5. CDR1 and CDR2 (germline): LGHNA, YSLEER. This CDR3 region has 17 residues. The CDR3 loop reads CASSQGLAGTYYNEQFF. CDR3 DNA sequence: TGCGCCAGCAGCCAGGGACTAGCGGGGACGTACTACAATGAGCAGTTCTTC.

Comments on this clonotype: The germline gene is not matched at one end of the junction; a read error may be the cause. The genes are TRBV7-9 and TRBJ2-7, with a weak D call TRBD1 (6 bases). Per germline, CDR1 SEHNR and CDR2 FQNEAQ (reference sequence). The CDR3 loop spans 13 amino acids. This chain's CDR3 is CASIGQSSYDQYF. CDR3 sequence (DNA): TGTGCCAGCATCGGACAGAGCTCCTACGATCAGTACTTC.

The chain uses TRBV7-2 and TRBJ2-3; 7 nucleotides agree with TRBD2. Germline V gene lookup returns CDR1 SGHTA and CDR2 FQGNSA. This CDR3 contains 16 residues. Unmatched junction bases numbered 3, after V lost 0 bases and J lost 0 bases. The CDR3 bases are TGTGCCAGCAGCTTAGCGTCTAGCGGTAGCACAGATACGCAGTATTTT. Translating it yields CASSLASSGSTDTQYF.

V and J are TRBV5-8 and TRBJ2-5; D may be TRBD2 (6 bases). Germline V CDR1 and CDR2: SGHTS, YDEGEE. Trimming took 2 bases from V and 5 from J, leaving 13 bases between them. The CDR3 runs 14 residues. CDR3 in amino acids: CASSFRDSRETQYF. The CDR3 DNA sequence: TGTGCCAGCAGCTTCCGGGACTCACGGGAGACCCAGTACTTC.

The CDR3 spells CASSAREAGAEETQYF. The CDR3 DNA is TGTGCCAGCAGCGCCCGGGAGGCGGGGGCGGAGGAGACCCAGTACTTC. The chain links TRBV7-9 to TRBJ2-5; TRBD2 might be the D (7 bases). The CDR3 is 16 residues long. Germline lookup yields CDR1 SEHNR and CDR2 FQNEAQ (reference sequence). Trimming left V 5 bases short and J 5 bases short, with 21 bases between.

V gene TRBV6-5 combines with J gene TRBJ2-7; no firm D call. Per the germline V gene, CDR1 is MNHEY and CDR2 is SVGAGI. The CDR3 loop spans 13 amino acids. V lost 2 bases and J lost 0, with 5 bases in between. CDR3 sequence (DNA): TGTGCCAGCAGTTACCTGAACTCCTACGAGCAGTACTTC. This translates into CASSYLNSYEQYF.

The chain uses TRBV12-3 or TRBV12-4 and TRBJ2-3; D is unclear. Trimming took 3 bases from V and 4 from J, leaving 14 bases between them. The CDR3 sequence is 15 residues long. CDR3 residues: CASSFIPPVADTQYF. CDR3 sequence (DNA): TGTGCCAGCAGTTTTATCCCCCCGGTCGCAGATACGCAGTATTTT.

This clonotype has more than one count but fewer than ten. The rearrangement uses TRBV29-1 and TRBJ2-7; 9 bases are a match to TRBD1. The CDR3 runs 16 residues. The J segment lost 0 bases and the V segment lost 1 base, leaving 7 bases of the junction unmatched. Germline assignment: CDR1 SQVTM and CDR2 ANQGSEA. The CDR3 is CSVEGKPGQGSYEQYF. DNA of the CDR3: TGCAGCGTTGAAGGCAAACCGGGACAGGGCTCCTACGAGCAGTACTTC.

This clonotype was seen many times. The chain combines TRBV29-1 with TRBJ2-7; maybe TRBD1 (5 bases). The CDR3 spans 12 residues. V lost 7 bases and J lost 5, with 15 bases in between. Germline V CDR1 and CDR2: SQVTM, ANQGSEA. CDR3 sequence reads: CSAWIQGDEQYF. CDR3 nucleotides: TGCAGCGCTTGGATCCAAGGGGACGAGCAGTACTTC.

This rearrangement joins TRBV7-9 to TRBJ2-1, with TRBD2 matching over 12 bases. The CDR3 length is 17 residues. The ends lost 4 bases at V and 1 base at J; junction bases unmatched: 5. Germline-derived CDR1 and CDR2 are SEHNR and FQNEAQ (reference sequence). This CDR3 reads CASSSTSGRGSYNEQFF. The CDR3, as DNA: TGTGCCAGCAGCTCGACTAGCGGGAGAGGGTCCTACAATGAGCAGTTCTTC.